This T cell receptor beta chain was recovered during a study of blood T cells in healthy people across ages. The V gene end was trimmed by 4 bases and the J gene end by 3 bases; junction bases not matched to a gene: 8. The CDR3 runs to 15 residues. The use of a sample-barcoded 5' primer and a J-beta primer mix characterized a second PCR of about 7 to 12 cycles. TCRdb processed the 5' RACE reads anew with MiXCR; each CDR3 protein has one entry. Counted here are over a million distinct CDR3 sequences, about 40% occurring once; the ten biggest clones make up 7.9%. The sample holds one count of this clonotype.

The sequencing sample was made of blood. The clonotype comes from a woman aged 18-29 years in good health. The genes are TRBV12-3 or TRBV12-4 and TRBJ2-5; 7 nucleotides line up with TRBD2. CDR3 DNA sequence: TGTGCCAGCAGTTGGCGCGGGGGTGGGGAAGAGACCCAGTACTTC. It is translated as CASSWRGGGEETQYF.